What follows is one T cell receptor beta chain and its context. This sample is part of a study of blood T cell repertoires in COVID-19. Across the study: PBMCs, B-cell-depleted T cells, or T cells provided the cDNA or gDNA that made up the material.

Original methodology: Counts of nucleated cells, estimated from reference gene primer amplification, were obtained. Assay used: immunoSEQ multiplex PCR; TCRdb lists only in-frame clones, some missing. That table supplies the V and J calls and clone size; D and trimming were determined from the DNA. Of about 120,000 clones listed, 82% are singletons. V shed 0 bases and J 0 bases; nucleotides not matched to a gene: 14. The CDR3 spans 20 residues. CDR1 and CDR2 from the germline V gene are LGHNA and YNFKEQ. The clonotype comes from a woman aged 70-85 years with acute or convalescent COVID-19. The chain uses TRBV4-2 and TRBJ1-3, with 7 bases identical to TRBD1. Sequencing was done on a sample of peripheral blood. CDR3 nucleotide sequence: TGTGCCAGCAGCCAAGAATTAGGGGGCCAAACCTCTGGCTCTGGAAACACCATATATTTT. Translation: CASSQELGGQTSGSGNTIYF.